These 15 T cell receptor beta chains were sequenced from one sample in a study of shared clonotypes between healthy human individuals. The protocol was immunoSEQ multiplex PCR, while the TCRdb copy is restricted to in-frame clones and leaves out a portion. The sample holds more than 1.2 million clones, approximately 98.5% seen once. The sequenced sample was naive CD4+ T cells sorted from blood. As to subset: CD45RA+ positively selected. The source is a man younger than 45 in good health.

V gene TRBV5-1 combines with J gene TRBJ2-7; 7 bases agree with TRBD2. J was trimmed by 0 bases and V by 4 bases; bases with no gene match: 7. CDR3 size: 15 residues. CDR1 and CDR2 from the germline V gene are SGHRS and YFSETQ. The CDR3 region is CASSLSGTGSYEQYF. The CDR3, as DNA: TGCGCCAGCAGCCTGAGCGGGACCGGCTCCTACGAGCAGTACTTC.

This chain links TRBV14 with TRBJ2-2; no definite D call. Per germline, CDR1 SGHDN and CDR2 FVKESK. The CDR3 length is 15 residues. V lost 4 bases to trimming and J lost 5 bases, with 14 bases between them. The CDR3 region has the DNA TGTGCCAGCAGCCCTATGGGTTTTGGGACCGGGGAGCTGTTTTTT. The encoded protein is CASSPMGFGTGELFF. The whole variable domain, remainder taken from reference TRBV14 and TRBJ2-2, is EAGVTQFPSHSVIEKGQTVTLRCDPISGHDNLYWYRRVMGKEIKFLLHFVKESKQDESGMPNNRFLAERTGGTYSTLKVQPAELEDSGVYFCASSPMGFGTGELFFGEGSRLTVL.

DNA for the CDR3: TGTGCCAGCAGCCAAGTAGGGAGCGAAGAGACCCAGTACTTC. Translation: CASSQVGSEETQYF. The chain recombines TRBV4-2 with TRBJ2-5; possibly TRBD2 for D (5 bases). Trimming left V 1 base short and J 3 bases short, with 9 bases between. This CDR3 comprises 14 residues. Germline assignment: CDR1 LGHNA and CDR2 YNFKEQ.

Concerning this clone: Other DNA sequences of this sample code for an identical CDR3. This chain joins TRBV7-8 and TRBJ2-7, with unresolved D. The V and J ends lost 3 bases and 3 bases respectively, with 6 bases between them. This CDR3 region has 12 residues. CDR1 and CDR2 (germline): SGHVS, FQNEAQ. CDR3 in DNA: TGTGCCAGCAGCTTGGTTGGCTACGAGCAGTACTTC. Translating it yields CASSLVGYEQYF.

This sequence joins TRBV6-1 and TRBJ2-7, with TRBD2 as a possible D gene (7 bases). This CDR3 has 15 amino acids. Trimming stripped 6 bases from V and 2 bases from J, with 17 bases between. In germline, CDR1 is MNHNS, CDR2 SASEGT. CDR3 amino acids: CASSHSGGEAYEQYF. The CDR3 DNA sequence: TGTGCCAGCAGCCATTCGGGGGGCGAGGCCTACGAGCAGTACTTC.

The CDR3 reads CASSARQGRNTEAFF. CDR3 sequence (DNA): TGTGCCAGCAGCGCCCGACAGGGGAGGAACACTGAAGCTTTCTTT. This chain joins TRBV7-3 and TRBJ1-1, with 8 bases lining up with TRBD1. Germline CDR1 is SGHTA and CDR2 is FQGTGA. Trimming took 5 bases from V and 1 from J; bases not matched to a gene: 6. The CDR3 covers 15 residues.

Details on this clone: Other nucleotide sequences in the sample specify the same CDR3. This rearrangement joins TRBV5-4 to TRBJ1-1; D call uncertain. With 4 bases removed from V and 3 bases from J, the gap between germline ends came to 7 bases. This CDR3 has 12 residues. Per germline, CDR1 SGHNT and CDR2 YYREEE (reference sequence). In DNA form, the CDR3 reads TGTGCCAGCAGCGCGCAGGACACTGAAGCTTTCTTT. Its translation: CASSAQDTEAFF. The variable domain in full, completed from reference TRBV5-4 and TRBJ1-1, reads ETGVTQSPTHLIKTRGQQVTLRCSSQSGHNTVSWYQQALGQGPQFIFQYYREEENGRGNFPPRFSGLQFPNYSSELNVNALELDDSALYLCASSAQDTEAFFGQGTRLTVV.

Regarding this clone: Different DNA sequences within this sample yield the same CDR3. CDR3 loop: CASSLEGSNEKLFF. DNA for the CDR3: TGCGCCAGCAGCTTGGAAGGGAGCAATGAAAAACTGTTTTTT. The genes are TRBV5-1 and TRBJ1-4; D unresolved. The CDR3 covers 14 residues. The germline V and J ends were trimmed by 0 bases and 5 bases, with 8 bases remaining between them. Germline CDR1 SGHRS, CDR2 YFSETQ.

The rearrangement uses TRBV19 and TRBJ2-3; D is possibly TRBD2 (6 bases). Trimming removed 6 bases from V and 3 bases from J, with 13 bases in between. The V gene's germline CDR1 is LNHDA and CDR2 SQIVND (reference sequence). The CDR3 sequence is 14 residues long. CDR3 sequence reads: CASRTWRGTDTQYF. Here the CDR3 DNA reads TGTGCCAGTAGGACCTGGCGGGGAACAGATACGCAGTATTTT.

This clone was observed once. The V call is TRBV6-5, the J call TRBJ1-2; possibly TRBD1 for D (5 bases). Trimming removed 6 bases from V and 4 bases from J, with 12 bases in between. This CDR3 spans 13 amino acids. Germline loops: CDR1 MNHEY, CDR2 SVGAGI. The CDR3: CASSPDTSYGYTF. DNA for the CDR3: TGTGCCAGCAGCCCGGACACTAGCTATGGCTACACCTTC.

The CDR3 protein is CASRSTGREETQYF. In nucleotides, the CDR3 is TGTGCCAGCAGATCGACAGGTCGTGAGGAGACCCAGTACTTC. This rearrangement joins TRBV5-5 to TRBJ2-5, with a weak D call TRBD1 (6 bases). Germline CDR1 reads SGHKS; CDR2 reads YYEKEE (reference sequence). This CDR3 region has 14 residues. V lost 5 bases and J lost 5, with 16 bases in between.

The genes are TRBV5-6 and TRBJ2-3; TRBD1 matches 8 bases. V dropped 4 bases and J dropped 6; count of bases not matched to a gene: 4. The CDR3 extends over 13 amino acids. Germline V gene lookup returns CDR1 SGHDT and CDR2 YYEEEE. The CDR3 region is CASSPTGEDTQYF. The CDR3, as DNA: TGTGCCAGCAGCCCGACAGGGGAGGATACGCAGTATTTT.

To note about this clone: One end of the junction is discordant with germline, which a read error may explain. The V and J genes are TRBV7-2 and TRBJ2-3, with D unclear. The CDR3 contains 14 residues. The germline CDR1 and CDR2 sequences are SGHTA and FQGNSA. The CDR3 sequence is CASSPVSLTVTQYF. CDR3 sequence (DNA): TGTGCCAGCAGCCCCGTAAGCCTTACAGTTACGCAGTATTTT.

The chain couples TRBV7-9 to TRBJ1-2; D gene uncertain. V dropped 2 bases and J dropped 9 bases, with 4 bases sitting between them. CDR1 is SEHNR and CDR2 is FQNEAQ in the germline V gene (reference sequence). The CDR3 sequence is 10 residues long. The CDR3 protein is CASSLSSYTF. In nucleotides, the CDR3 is TGTGCCAGCAGCTTATCGAGCTACACCTTC.

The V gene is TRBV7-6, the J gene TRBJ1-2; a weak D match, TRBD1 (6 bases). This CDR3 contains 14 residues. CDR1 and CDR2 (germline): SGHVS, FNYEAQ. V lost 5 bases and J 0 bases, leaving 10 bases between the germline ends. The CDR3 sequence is CASSPTGSNYGYTF. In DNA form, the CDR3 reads TGTGCCAGCAGCCCAACAGGGTCTAACTATGGCTACACCTTC.